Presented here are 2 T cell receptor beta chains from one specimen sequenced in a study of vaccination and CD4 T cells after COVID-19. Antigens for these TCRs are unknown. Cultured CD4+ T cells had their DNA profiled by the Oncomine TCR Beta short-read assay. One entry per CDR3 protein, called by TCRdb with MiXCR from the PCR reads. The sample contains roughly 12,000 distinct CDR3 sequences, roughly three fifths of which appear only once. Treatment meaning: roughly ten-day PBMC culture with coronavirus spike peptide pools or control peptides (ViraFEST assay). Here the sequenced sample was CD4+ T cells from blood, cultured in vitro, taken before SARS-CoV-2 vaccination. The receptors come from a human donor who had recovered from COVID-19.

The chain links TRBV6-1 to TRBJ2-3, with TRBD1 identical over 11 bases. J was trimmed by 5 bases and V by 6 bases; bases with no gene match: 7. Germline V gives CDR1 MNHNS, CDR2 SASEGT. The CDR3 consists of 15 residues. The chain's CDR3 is CASSLMGQGEDTQYF. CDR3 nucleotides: TGTGCCAGCAGCCTAATGGGACAGGGGGAAGATACGCAGTATTTT.

The CDR3 protein is CSARRKRAEETQYF. In nucleotides, the CDR3 is TGCAGTGCTAGAAGAAAGCGGGCCGAAGAGACCCAGTACTTC. The chain combines TRBV20-1 with TRBJ2-5; maybe TRBD2 (6 bases). Trimming shortened V by 2 bases and J by 3 bases, and 13 bases separated the two germline ends. The CDR3 runs 14 residues. Germline CDR1 and CDR2: DFQATT and SNEGSKA (reference sequence).